The 27 T cell receptor beta chains reported below all come from one sample, sequenced in a study of PD-1 blockade in classical Hodgkin lymphoma. Profiled with immunoSEQ multiplex PCR; TCRdb holds only in-frame clones, not every one. The profile shows over 80,000 clones, 80% to 95% of them singletons. Relapse was seen in all patients after autologous stem cell transplantation, and brentuximab vedotin exposure was variable. Specimen: peripheral blood mononuclear cells (PBMCs), collected at baseline. The receptors derive from a human donor with classical Hodgkin lymphoma.

The chain joins TRBV5-4 to TRBJ2-6; D gene ambiguous. V gave up 2 bases and J gave up 0 bases, with 3 bases separating them. This CDR3 contains 14 residues. The germline V gene has CDR1 SGHNT and CDR2 YYREEE (reference sequence). The CDR3 reads CASSFASGANVLTF. The CDR3, as DNA: TGTGCCAGCAGCTTCGCCTCTGGGGCCAACGTCCTGACTTTC.

This chain joins TRBV19 and TRBJ1-4, with a weak D call TRBD1 (5 bases). V gave up 3 bases and J gave up 0 bases, with 11 bases separating them. Per germline, CDR1 LNHDA and CDR2 SQIVND (reference sequence). The CDR3 spans 16 residues. The CDR3 DNA sequence: TGTGCCAGTAGTATGCAGGGTGCCGCAACTAATGAAAAACTGTTTTTT. It codes for CASSMQGAATNEKLFF.

V gene TRBV10-1 combines with J gene TRBJ2-2, with 8 bases aligning to TRBD2. V lost 4 bases to trimming and J lost 7 bases; unmatched junction nucleotides: 11. Germline V lookup: CDR1 WNHNN, CDR2 SYGVQD (reference sequence). The CDR3 runs to 16 residues. The CDR3: CASSAREGPGGGELFF. The DNA for the CDR3 is TGCGCCAGCAGTGCCCGGGAGGGCCCTGGGGGCGGGGAGCTGTTTTTT.

The chain carries TRBV6-1 and TRBJ2-3; 7 positions match TRBD2. The CDR3 totals 16 residues. V lost 4 bases to trimming and J lost 0 bases; unmatched junction nucleotides: 7. Germline CDR1 is MNHNS and CDR2 is SASEGT. This CDR3 is CASSVSTSRSTDTQYF. The CDR3 nucleotides read TGTGCCAGCAGTGTATCGACTAGCAGGAGCACAGATACGCAGTATTTT.

The chain joins TRBV10-3 to TRBJ1-5, with 7 nucleotides matching TRBD1. V lost 0 bases and J lost 4; bases outside the gene matches: 21. Germline V gene sequence: CDR1 ENHRY, CDR2 SYGVKD. This CDR3 contains 21 residues. The CDR3 bases are TGTGCCATCAGTGAGTCAATTGGCGGGGGGACAGCATCGCCGAGAAATCAGCCCCAGCATTTT. Translating gives CAISESIGGGTASPRNQPQHF.

The chain employs TRBV28 and TRBJ2-1; D not certain. The CDR3 length is 14 residues. CDR1 MDHEN and CDR2 SYDVKM come from the germline V gene. V lost 3 bases, J lost 1 base, and 7 bases lay in between. CDR3 sequence (DNA): TGTGCCAGCAGTTTTTCCGCTTCCTACAATGAGCAGTTCTTC. This codes for CASSFSASYNEQFF.

The chain recombines TRBV9 with TRBJ2-4; TRBD2 aligns across 7 bases. CDR1 SGDLS and CDR2 YYNGEE come from the germline V gene. There are 13 residues in the CDR3. Trimming removed 0 bases from V and 8 bases from J; junction bases left unmatched: 2. In DNA form, the CDR3 reads TGTGCCAGCAGCGTAGCTGGGGGGGACATTCAGTACTTC. Its translation: CASSVAGGDIQYF.

This chain connects TRBV7-9 to TRBJ2-1, with TRBD2 matching over 10 bases. This CDR3 has 15 amino acids. In germline, CDR1 is SEHNR, CDR2 FQNEAQ (reference sequence). With V trimmed by 1 base and J by 9 bases, 6 bases remained unmatched. Here the CDR3 reads CASSLGLAGPGEQFF. As DNA, the CDR3 is TGTGCCAGCAGCTTAGGACTAGCGGGCCCCGGTGAGCAGTTCTTC.

This sequence joins TRBV10-1 and TRBJ1-2; a possible D gene is TRBD1 (6 bases). Germline V gene sequence: CDR1 WNHNN, CDR2 SYGVQD (reference sequence). V lost 0 bases to trimming and J lost 3 bases, with 11 bases between them. The CDR3 is 15 residues long. CDR3 in DNA: TGCGCCAGCAGTGAGTCAAGGGGGAGCTACTATGGCTACACCTTC. The encoded protein is CASSESRGSYYGYTF.

This chain connects TRBV9 to TRBJ1-2, with D tentatively TRBD1 (6 bases). This CDR3 has 15 residues. From germline, CDR1 is SGDLS and CDR2 YYNGEE. Trimming removed 0 bases at V and 7 bases at J, with 16 bases between. CDR3 sequence: CASSVGTAEVGGYTF. CDR3 nucleotides: TGTGCCAGCAGCGTAGGGACAGCGGAGGTGGGTGGCTACACCTTC.

The rearrangement links TRBV29-1 to TRBJ2-3; TRBD2 agrees at 8 bases. Germline lookup yields CDR1 SQVTM and CDR2 ANQGSEA. V shed 8 bases, J shed 12 bases, and the junction held 13 bases outside the gene matches. CDR3 size: 12 residues. The CDR3 DNA is TGCAGCACTGGGGGAGGCGGGAGGTCCCAGTATTTT. Translating gives CSTGGGGRSQYF.

CDR3 DNA sequence: TGTGCCATCAGTGAGTCGATTGATCAGGGGAATGAGCAGTTCTTC. Its translation: CAISESIDQGNEQFF. The V gene is TRBV10-3, the J gene TRBJ2-1; D may be TRBD1 (6 bases). The CDR3 runs 15 residues. Per germline, CDR1 ENHRY and CDR2 SYGVKD. V lost 0 bases to trimming and J lost 7 bases, with 13 bases between them.

The chain employs TRBV5-4 and TRBJ1-1; a possible D gene is TRBD1 (6 bases). Looked up from germline, CDR1 is SGHNT and CDR2 is YYREEE (reference sequence). Trimming removed 0 bases from V and 4 bases from J, with 16 bases in between. This CDR3 spans 16 amino acids. CDR3 in amino acids: CASSLDPRGGRTEAFF. DNA of the CDR3: TGTGCCAGCAGCTTGGACCCACGGGGGGGCCGCACTGAAGCTTTCTTT.

The CDR3 is CASSLSGTSDEQYF. The DNA for the CDR3 is TGTGCCAGCAGTTTAAGCGGGACCTCGGACGAGCAGTACTTC. The chain combines TRBV28 with TRBJ2-7; 7 bases fit TRBD2. V shed 2 bases and J 5 bases; nucleotides not matched to a gene: 6. This CDR3 region has 14 residues. Looked up from germline, CDR1 is MDHEN and CDR2 is SYDVKM.

This clone has only one observation. J is TRBJ2-7 and V is TRBV10-2; D is perhaps TRBD2 (5 bases). V was clipped by 6 bases and J by 3 bases, with 12 bases between them. The CDR3 consists of 13 residues. Per the germline V gene, CDR1 is WSHSY and CDR2 is SAAADI. The CDR3 protein is CASSDGLFYEQYF. CDR3 nucleotide sequence: TGCGCCAGCAGCGACGGACTCTTCTACGAGCAGTACTTC.

V usage is TRBV6-6 and J usage is TRBJ2-5, with a tentative D call TRBD2 (5 bases). The ends were cut back, 5 bases at V and 5 bases at J, with 18 bases in the middle. The CDR3 is 15 amino acids. Germline V gene lookup returns CDR1 MNHNY and CDR2 SVGAGI (reference sequence). The CDR3 sequence: CASSTPQQGGETQYF. The CDR3 coding sequence is TGTGCCAGCAGTACCCCCCAGCAAGGCGGGGAGACCCAGTACTTC.

The chain combines TRBV6-5 with TRBJ2-7, with D possibly being TRBD1 or TRBD2 (6 bases each). The CDR3 has 15 amino acids. The V end was cut by 7 bases, the J end by 0 bases, with 16 bases between. Germline V gene data show CDR1 as MNHEY and CDR2 as SVGAGI. CDR3 sequence (DNA): TGTGCCAGCATGAGCCCGGGGGCCCCCTCCTACGAGCAGTACTTC. Translated, it gives CASMSPGAPSYEQYF.

The rearrangement uses TRBV7-7 and TRBJ2-1; 11 nucleotides match TRBD2. This CDR3 contains 17 residues. V shed 6 bases and J 0 bases; nucleotides not matched to a gene: 7. Germline V gene sequence: CDR1 SSHAT, CDR2 FNYEAQ (reference sequence). The CDR3 is CASRPRLAGHSYNEQFF. For the CDR3, the DNA is TGTGCCAGCAGGCCGCGACTAGCGGGACACTCCTACAATGAGCAGTTCTTC.

CDR3 in amino acids: CASSLPAGGSYNEQFF. The DNA of the CDR3 is TGCGCCAGCAGCCTTCCAGCGGGAGGCTCCTACAATGAGCAGTTCTTC. The chain has TRBV5-1 and TRBJ2-1; 9 bases fit TRBD2. Germline V lookup: CDR1 SGHRS, CDR2 YFSETQ. The CDR3 has 16 residues. The ends lost 4 bases at V and 0 bases at J; junction bases unmatched: 5.

The chain is built from TRBV4-2 and TRBJ2-7; TRBD2 aligns across 13 bases. The CDR3 covers 16 residues. CDR1 and CDR2 (germline): LGHNA, YNFKEQ. The V and J ends lost 0 bases and 5 bases, in that order; junction bases with no gene match: 4. CDR3 bases: TGTGCCAGCAGCCAAGAAGAGGGACTAGCGGGGAACGAGCAGTACTTC. It codes for CASSQEEGLAGNEQYF.

The chain employs TRBV30 and TRBJ1-2, with D uncertain. The CDR3 loop spans 11 amino acids. CDR1 and CDR2 (germline): GTSNPN, SVGIG (reference sequence). V lost 5 bases and J 4 bases, leaving 8 bases between the germline ends. The CDR3 nucleotides are TGTGCCTGGGACAAGGGCTATGGCTACACCTTC. Amino acid sequence: CAWDKGYGYTF.

DNA of the CDR3: TGTGCCAGCAGTTCCCTTCAGCCCCAGCATTTT. It codes for CASSSLQPQHF. V gene TRBV6-5 combines with J gene TRBJ1-5, with D unresolved. Germline CDR1 reads MNHEY; CDR2 reads SVGAGI. Trimming stripped 4 bases from V and 6 bases from J, with 4 bases between. The CDR3 totals 11 residues.

The genes are TRBV6-6 and TRBJ1-5, with D perhaps matching TRBD1 (5 bases). V lost 3 bases, J lost 8 bases, and 11 bases lay in between. CDR1 and CDR2 from the germline V gene are MNHNY and SVGAGI (reference sequence). This CDR3 contains 13 residues. The CDR3 coding sequence is TGTGCCAGCAGTTATCAGGGTGTGGAGCCCCAGCATTTT. Translating it yields CASSYQGVEPQHF.

The chain combines TRBV9 with TRBJ2-7, with D unclear. The CDR3 runs 15 residues. Germline V gene sequence: CDR1 SGDLS, CDR2 YYNGEE. Trimming pared 0 bases from V and 0 bases from J, leaving 10 bases between. The CDR3 protein is CASSVEWSSSYEQYF. The CDR3 region has the DNA TGTGCCAGCAGCGTAGAATGGTCCAGCTCCTACGAGCAGTACTTC.

This chain connects TRBV7-6 to TRBJ2-7; 8 positions match TRBD1. This CDR3 comprises 13 residues. The germline gives CDR1 SGHVS, CDR2 FNYEAQ. J lost 11 bases, V lost 2 bases, and 8 bases had no gene match. The CDR3 is CASSLLPTGDKYF. CDR3 sequence (DNA): TGTGCCAGCAGCTTACTTCCGACAGGGGACAAGTACTTC.

The V and J genes are TRBV25-1 and TRBJ2-7, with D hard to call. The CDR3 contains 14 residues. The V end was cut by 3 bases, the J end by 0 bases, with 9 bases between. CDR1 is MGHDK and CDR2 is SYGVNS in the germline V gene. The CDR3 spells CASSDSSSSYEQYF. The CDR3 region has the DNA TGTGCCAGCAGTGACAGCTCGAGCTCCTACGAGCAGTACTTC.

The rearrangement links TRBV5-1 to TRBJ2-3, with D maybe TRBD2 (6 bases). Looked up from germline, CDR1 is SGHRS and CDR2 is YFSETQ. Trimming left V 3 bases short and J 0 bases short, with 8 bases between. This CDR3 contains 14 residues. CDR3 in DNA: TGCGCCAGCAGCTCTAGCGCCAGCACAGATACGCAGTATTTT. This translates into CASSSSASTDTQYF.